Listed below are T cell receptor beta chains from one sample, sequenced in a study of spatial heterogeneity in lung cancer. One entry per CDR3 protein, called by TCRdb with MiXCR from the 5' RACE reads. The data hold 7,600 or so distinct CDR3 sequences, with 6.5% to 7.5% observed a single time. The sample in question was PBMCs, obtained at surgery. These receptor sequences come from a male donor with early-stage non-small cell lung cancer. CDR3s include the opening cysteine and the closing phenylalanine or tryptophan.

TRBV3-1	CASSQEYSGETQYF
TRBV19	CASSLRQGRTDTQYF
TRBV5-1	CASSLSATQYF
TRBV12-3/TRBV12-4	CASSKAPGLFYNEQFF
TRBV11-2	CASSLVDTQYF
TRBV5-1	CASSTQGTEQFF
TRBV10-3	CAIRDSQGDEQFF
TRBV10-3	CASGTGYHQPQHF
TRBV18	CASSPLTSEQYF
TRBV5-1	CASSLSPANYGYTF
TRBV6-5	CASSPDSLGSQPQHF
TRBV5-1	CASSFETSGREAKNIQYF
TRBV7-2	CASSIQTGAREKLFF
TRBV2	CASSNHFFSGANVLTF
TRBV5-1	CASRSRNTDAYEQYF
TRBV6-6	CACQPQINSPLHF
TRBV30	CAYQTAPWGYTF
TRBV24-1	CATSGERTDTQYF
TRBV19	CASSIVKAREQFF
TRBV5-5	CASSGDRGRTGELFF
TRBV5-1	CASSLSTGDYEQYF
TRBV15	CATSRDRGQRSYNEQFF
TRBV27	CASSFYRGATNEKLFF
TRBV7-6	CASSPGLAFGNGELFF
TRBV29-1	CSGGTGELFF
TRBV2	CASSLWQGPNQPQHF
TRBV12-3/TRBV12-4	CASSPTLGNTGELFF
TRBV20-1	CSARDRTTNEKLFF
TRBV7-2	CASSLEAGALNTEAFF
TRBV6-1	CASNLSTGSYEQYF
TRBV12-3/TRBV12-4	CASRQQVGGNTEAFF
TRBV20-1	CSAGKDTYEQYF
TRBV11-2	CASSFVGRPQETQYF
TRBV25-1	CASSEPGQGNTEAFF
TRBV20-1	CSAVGGGRNQPQHF
TRBV20-1	CSASPYGDEQYF
TRBV5-6	CASSGGLRQETQYF
TRBV2	CASSPGGGADTQYF
TRBV2	CASSAGTGVGYTF
TRBV3-1	CASSQSHNGELFF
TRBV11-2	CASSSIAGGPTQFF
TRBV5-5	CASRREGTGQPQHF
TRBV28	CASSSAGTDDQPQHF
TRBV28	CASNENLNTEAFF
TRBV7-9	CASSFRETGPSSGANVLTF
TRBV5-5	CASSTPGLAGGANEQFF
TRBV19	CASSPQRQNEKLFF
TRBV6-1	CASSANPDQPQHF
TRBV2	CASSDRILWTEAFF
TRBV10-3	CAISEVTGDAHEQYF
TRBV14	CASSRGGAGTDTQYF
TRBV4-1	CASSQEERRTQYF
TRBV6-5	CASSQTSDRDTYNEQFF
TRBV5-4	CASSKKDPRNGYTF
TRBV7-2	CASSLGTTGSPLHF
TRBV27	CASSLGGRRYEQYF
TRBV29-1	CSVGNPAETQYF
TRBV6-1	CASTDPPSDTQYF
TRBV3-1	CASSPFSSRETQYF